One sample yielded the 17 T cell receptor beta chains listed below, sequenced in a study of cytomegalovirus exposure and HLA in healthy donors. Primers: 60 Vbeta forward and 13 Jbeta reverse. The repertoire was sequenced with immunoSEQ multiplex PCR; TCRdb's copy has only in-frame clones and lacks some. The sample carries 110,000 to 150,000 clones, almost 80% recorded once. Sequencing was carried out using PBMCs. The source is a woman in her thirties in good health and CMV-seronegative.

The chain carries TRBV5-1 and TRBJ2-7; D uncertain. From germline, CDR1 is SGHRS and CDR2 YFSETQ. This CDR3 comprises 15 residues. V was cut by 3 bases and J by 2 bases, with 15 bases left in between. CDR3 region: CASSSRHSAPYEQYF. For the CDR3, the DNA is TGCGCCAGCAGCTCAAGACATTCGGCCCCCTACGAGCAGTACTTC.

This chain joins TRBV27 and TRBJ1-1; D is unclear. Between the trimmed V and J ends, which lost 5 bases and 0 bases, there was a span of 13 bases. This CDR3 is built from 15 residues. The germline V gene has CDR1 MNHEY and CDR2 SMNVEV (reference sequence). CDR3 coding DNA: TGTGCCAGCAGTCCCAAGTCGGTGGTGAACACTGAAGCTTTCTTT. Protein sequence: CASSPKSVVNTEAFF.

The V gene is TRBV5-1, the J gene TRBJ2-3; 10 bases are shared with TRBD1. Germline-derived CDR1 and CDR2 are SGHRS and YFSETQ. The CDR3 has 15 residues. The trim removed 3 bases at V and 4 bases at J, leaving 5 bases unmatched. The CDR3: CASSWGDRGPDTQYF. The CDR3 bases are TGCGCCAGCAGCTGGGGGGACAGGGGCCCAGATACGCAGTATTTT.

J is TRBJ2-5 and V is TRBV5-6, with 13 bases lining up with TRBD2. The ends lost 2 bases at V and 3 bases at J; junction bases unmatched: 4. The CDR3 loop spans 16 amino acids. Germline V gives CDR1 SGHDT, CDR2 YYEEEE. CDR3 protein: CASSLYGTSGEETQYF. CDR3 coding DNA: TGTGCCAGCAGCTTATATGGGACTAGCGGGGAAGAGACCCAGTACTTC.

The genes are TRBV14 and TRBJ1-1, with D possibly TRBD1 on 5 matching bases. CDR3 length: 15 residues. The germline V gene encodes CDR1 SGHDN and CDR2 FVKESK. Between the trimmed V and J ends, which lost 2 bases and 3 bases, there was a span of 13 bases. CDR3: CASSQRRGFDTEAFF. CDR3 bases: TGTGCCAGCAGCCAAAGAAGGGGCTTTGACACTGAAGCTTTCTTT.

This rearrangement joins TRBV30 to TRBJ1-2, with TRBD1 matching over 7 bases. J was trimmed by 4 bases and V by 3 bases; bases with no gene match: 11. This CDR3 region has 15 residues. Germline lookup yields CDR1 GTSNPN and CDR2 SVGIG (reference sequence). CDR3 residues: CAWRSKGAWGYGYTF. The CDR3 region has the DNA TGTGCCTGGAGGTCGAAGGGGGCGTGGGGCTATGGCTACACCTTC.

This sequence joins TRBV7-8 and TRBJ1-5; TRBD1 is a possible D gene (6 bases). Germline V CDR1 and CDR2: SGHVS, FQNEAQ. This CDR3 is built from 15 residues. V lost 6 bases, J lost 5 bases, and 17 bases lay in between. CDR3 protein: CASSQVQGSDQPQHF. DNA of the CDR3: TGTGCCAGCAGTCAAGTACAGGGATCCGATCAGCCCCAGCATTTT.

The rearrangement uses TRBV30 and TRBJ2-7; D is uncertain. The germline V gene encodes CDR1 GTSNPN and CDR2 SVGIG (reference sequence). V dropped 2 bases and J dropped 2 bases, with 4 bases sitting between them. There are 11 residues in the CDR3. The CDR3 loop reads CAWSQTYEQYF. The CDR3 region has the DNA TGTGCCTGGAGTCAAACCTACGAGCAGTACTTC.

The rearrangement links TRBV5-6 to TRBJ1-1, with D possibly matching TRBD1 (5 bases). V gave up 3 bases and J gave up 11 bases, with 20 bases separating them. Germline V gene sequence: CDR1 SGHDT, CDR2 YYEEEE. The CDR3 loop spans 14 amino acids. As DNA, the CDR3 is TGTGCCAGCAGCTCAAGGGGCCCCAATGTCGGGGCTTTCTTT. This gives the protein CASSSRGPNVGAFF.

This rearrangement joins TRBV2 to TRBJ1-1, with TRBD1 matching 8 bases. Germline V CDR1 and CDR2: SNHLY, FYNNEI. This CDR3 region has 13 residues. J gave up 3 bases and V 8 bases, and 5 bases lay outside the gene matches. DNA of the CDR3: TGTGCCAGCGCAGGACAGGGAGACACTGAAGCTTTCTTT. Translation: CASAGQGDTEAFF.

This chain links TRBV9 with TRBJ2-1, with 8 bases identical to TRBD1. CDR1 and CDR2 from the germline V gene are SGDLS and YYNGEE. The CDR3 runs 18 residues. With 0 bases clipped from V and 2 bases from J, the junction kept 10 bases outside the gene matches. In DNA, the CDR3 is TGTGCCAGCAGCGTAGTAGTGGGACGGGACAGGACCTACAATGAGCAGTTCTTC. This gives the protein CASSVVVGRDRTYNEQFF. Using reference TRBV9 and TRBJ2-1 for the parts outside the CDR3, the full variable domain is DSGVTQTPKHLITATGQRVTLRCSPRSGDLSVYWYQQSLDQGLQFLIQYYNGEERAKGNILERFSAQQFPDLHSELNLSSLELGDSALYFCASSVVVGRDRTYNEQFFGPGTRLTVL.

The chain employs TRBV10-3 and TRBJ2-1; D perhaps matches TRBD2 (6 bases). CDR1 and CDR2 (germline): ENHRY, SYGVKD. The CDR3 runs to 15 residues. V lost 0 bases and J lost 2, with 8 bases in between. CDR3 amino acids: CAISESGGTYNEQFF. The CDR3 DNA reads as TGTGCCATCAGTGAGTCGGGGGGAACCTACAATGAGCAGTTCTTC.

CDR3 DNA sequence: TGTGCCAGCAGCCACAGTCAAGAGACCCAGTACTTC. This encodes CASSHSQETQYF. The chain is built from TRBV2 and TRBJ2-5; D not certain. The CDR3 spans 12 residues. Trimming pared 6 bases from V and 2 bases from J, leaving 7 bases between. Germline V CDR1 and CDR2: SNHLY, FYNNEI.

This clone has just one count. The CDR3 spells CASSVSGGVPDTQYF. CDR3 nucleotides: TGTGCCAGCAGTGTCAGCGGGGGGGTCCCAGATACGCAGTATTTT. The chain recombines TRBV6-4 with TRBJ2-3, with 10 bases lining up with TRBD2. Germline CDR1 is MRHNA and CDR2 is SNTAGT. The CDR3 totals 15 residues. The ends lost 4 bases at V and 4 bases at J; junction bases unmatched: 5.

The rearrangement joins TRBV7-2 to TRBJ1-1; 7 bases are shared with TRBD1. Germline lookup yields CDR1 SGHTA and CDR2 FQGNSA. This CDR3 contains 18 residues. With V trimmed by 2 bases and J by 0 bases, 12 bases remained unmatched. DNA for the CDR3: TGTGCCAGCAGCTTACTCGTCCCGGGACAGTATATGAACACTGAAGCTTTCTTT. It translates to CASSLLVPGQYMNTEAFF.

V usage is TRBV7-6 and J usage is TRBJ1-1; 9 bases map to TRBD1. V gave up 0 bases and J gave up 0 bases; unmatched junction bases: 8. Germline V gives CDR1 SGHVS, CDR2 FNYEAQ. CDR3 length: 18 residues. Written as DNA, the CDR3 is TGTGCCAGCAGCTTAGCGTGGGGGACAGGGATAATGAACACTGAAGCTTTCTTT. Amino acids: CASSLAWGTGIMNTEAFF.

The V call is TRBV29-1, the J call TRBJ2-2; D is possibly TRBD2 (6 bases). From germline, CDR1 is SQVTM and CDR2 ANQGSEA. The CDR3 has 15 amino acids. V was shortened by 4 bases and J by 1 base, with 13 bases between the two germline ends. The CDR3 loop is CSVASQGLNTGELFF. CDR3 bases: TGCAGCGTTGCTTCCCAGGGACTGAACACCGGGGAGCTGTTTTTT.